This T cell receptor (beta chain) was observed in a study of early T cells in non-severe SARS-CoV-2 infection. Trimming removed 5 bases at V and 2 bases at J, with 13 bases between. Germline V lookup: CDR1 WNHNN, CDR2 SYGVQD (reference sequence). The CDR3 runs to 14 residues. This clonotype was found a few times. Unique molecular identifiers were added to individual cDNA molecules. TCRdb re-derived calls from the 5' RACE reads in MiXCR, one entry per CDR3 protein. The data show 70,000 to 85,000 distinct CDR3 sequences, with over 10% seen just once and roughly 2.6% held by the top ten. This sequence originates from an adult who was a healthcare worker with PCR-confirmed SARS-CoV-2 infection or an uninfected control (not recorded which). The chain carries TRBV10-1 and TRBJ2-7; weak D call: TRBD2 (6 bases). The sequenced sample was whole blood. The CDR3 DNA reads TGCGCCAGCAGTTCAAGCGGGCCAACCTACGAGCAGTACTTC. The encoded protein is CASSSSGPTYEQYF.